These T cell receptor beta chains were read from a single sample in a study of blood T cell repertoires in COVID-19. TCRdb's copy holds only in-frame clones and misses some; the assay was immunoSEQ multiplex PCR. The sample lists about 260,000 clones, approximately 90% occurring once. The sequencing input was peripheral blood. These receptors were obtained from a woman aged 40 to 50 with acute or convalescent COVID-19. Both conserved end residues are trimmed from each CDR3.

V: TRBV6-5; CDR3: ASSYSTAGNTIY
V: TRBV5-1; CDR3: ASSLVGSHNEQF
V: TRBV6-5; CDR3: ASIRDSGYT
V: TRBV4-2; CDR3: ASSQDPGGVGQPQH
V: TRBV9; CDR3: ASSVADGRDGYT
V: TRBV7-9; CDR3: ASSLNGISRTGINEKLF
V: TRBV7-9; CDR3: ASSLAAVTNYGYT
V: TRBV5-1; CDR3: ASSLEQGIKRAF
V: TRBV24-1; CDR3: ATSDFTTVGEQF
V: TRBV5-1; CDR3: ASSNGQNFNSPLH
V: TRBV5-6; CDR3: ASSLGLINEKLF
V: TRBV6-5; CDR3: ASSVDRDTEAF
V: TRBV7-9; CDR3: ASSFVTAMNTEAF
V: TRBV5-1; CDR3: ASSYPGGTYGYT
V: TRBV24-1; CDR3: ATSDSTSYNEQF
V: TRBV7-9; CDR3: ASKRDRNTGELF
V: TRBV3-1/TRBV3-2; CDR3: ASSQGIAAGTDTQY
V: TRBV5-1; CDR3: ASSLVSRNTEAF
V: TRBV2; CDR3: ASSGRPSGNTIY
V: TRBV4-1; CDR3: ASSQGTGNQPQH